Following are 12 T cell receptor beta chains from one sample sequenced in a study of tumor-infiltrating lymphocytes in localized non-small cell lung cancer. Assay: immunoSEQ multiplex PCR; the TCRdb copy retains only in-frame clones and omits some. Of more than 10,000 clones listed, less than 90% are singletons. Source material: lung tumor tissue. These receptors were obtained from a human donor with non-small cell lung cancer.

The chain carries TRBV10-2 and TRBJ1-4, with 10 bases lining up with TRBD1. J gave up 5 bases and V 6 bases, and 6 bases lay outside the gene matches. The CDR3 covers 15 residues. Germline CDR1 is WSHSY and CDR2 is SAAADI. DNA of the CDR3: TGCGCCAGCAGCCGGGACAGGGGTTCAAATGAAAAACTGTTTTTT. Translating it yields CASSRDRGSNEKLFF.

The table lists this clone with a few counts. This chain joins TRBV6-1 and TRBJ2-7, with D possibly TRBD2 on 6 matching bases. The length of the CDR3 is 15 residues. The germline CDR1 and CDR2 sequences are MNHNS and SASEGT. Trimming shortened V by 2 bases and J by 0 bases, and 11 bases separated the two germline ends. CDR3 bases: TGTGCCAGCAGTGAATCGGGGGAGAGCTCCTACGAGCAGTACTTC. It encodes CASSESGESSYEQYF.

The rearrangement links TRBV11-2 to TRBJ2-7; D perhaps matches TRBD1 (5 bases). The V end was cut by 3 bases, the J end by 2 bases, with 14 bases between. The CDR3 runs 15 residues. Looked up from germline, CDR1 is SGHAT and CDR2 is FQNNGV. CDR3 loop: CASSLYVGRAYEQYF. The CDR3, as DNA: TGTGCCAGCAGCTTGTACGTAGGCAGGGCCTACGAGCAGTACTTC.

The CDR3 region is CASSQVSGSEAFF. The CDR3 region has the DNA TGTGCCAGCAGCCAAGTATCCGGCAGCGAAGCTTTCTTT. V usage is TRBV7-8 and J usage is TRBJ1-1; no clear D gene. CDR3 size: 13 residues. Germline V gene sequence: CDR1 SGHVS, CDR2 FQNEAQ. Deletions cut 5 bases from V and 8 bases from J, with 15 bases between.

The rearrangement uses TRBV18 and TRBJ1-2; 8 nucleotides align to TRBD1. The CDR3 covers 15 residues. V lost 4 bases, J lost 8 bases, and 12 bases stayed unmatched. Germline V lookup: CDR1 KGHSH, CDR2 LQKENI. This chain's CDR3 is CASSRPTTGEAGYTF. For the CDR3, the DNA is TGTGCCAGCTCACGACCGACGACAGGGGAGGCGGGCTACACCTTC.

The chain recombines TRBV30 with TRBJ1-1; the D gene is possibly TRBD1 (6 bases). CDR1 is GTSNPN and CDR2 is SVGIG in the germline V gene (reference sequence). The ends were cut back, 7 bases at V and 3 bases at J, with 12 bases in the middle. This CDR3 contains 12 residues. Here the CDR3 reads CALAPGDTEAFF. The CDR3 DNA reads as TGTGCCTTGGCGCCAGGGGACACTGAAGCTTTCTTT.

The rearrangement links TRBV2 to TRBJ2-4; D might be TRBD1 (6 bases). This CDR3 is 14 amino acids long. Trimming removed 5 bases at V and 4 bases at J, with 12 bases between. CDR1 and CDR2 from the germline V gene are SNHLY and FYNNEI. Here the CDR3 reads CASSPQGRKNIQYF. The CDR3 region has the DNA TGTGCCAGCAGTCCACAGGGAAGAAAAAACATTCAGTACTTC.

The chain links TRBV6-6 to TRBJ1-3; a weak D match, TRBD1 (6 bases). This CDR3 is built from 15 residues. In germline, CDR1 is MNHNY, CDR2 SVGAGI (reference sequence). Trimming shortened V by 6 bases and J by 4 bases, and 16 bases separated the two germline ends. CDR3 DNA sequence: TGTGCCAGCAGCAGGCAGGTACAGGGCGGAAACACCATATATTTT. Residues: CASSRQVQGGNTIYF.

The chain joins TRBV11-1 to TRBJ1-1; a possible D gene is TRBD1 (5 bases). Trimming cost V 4 bases and J 8 bases, with 11 bases left between them. CDR1 SGHAT and CDR2 FQDESV come from the germline V gene (reference sequence). The CDR3 has 12 amino acids. This CDR3 is CASSSRVREAFF. CDR3 coding DNA: TGTGCCAGCAGCTCCAGGGTGAGAGAAGCTTTCTTT.

J is TRBJ2-1 and V is TRBV6-5; D might be TRBD2 (6 bases). CDR3 length equals 14 residues. The germline V and J ends were trimmed by 5 bases and 3 bases, with 11 bases remaining between them. Per the germline V gene, CDR1 is MNHEY and CDR2 is SVGAGI. The chain's CDR3 is CASSSAGYYNEQFF. For the CDR3, the DNA is TGTGCCAGCAGTAGCGCGGGATACTACAATGAGCAGTTCTTC.

The chain uses TRBV4-3 and TRBJ2-7; D assignment may be TRBD1 or TRBD2 (5 bases each). The length of the CDR3 is 15 residues. CDR1 is LGHNA and CDR2 is YSLEER in the germline V gene. V lost 1 base to trimming and J lost 3 bases, with 13 bases between them. The CDR3 reads CASSQAEGPHYEQYF. DNA for the CDR3: TGCGCCAGCAGCCAAGCCGAGGGGCCGCACTACGAGCAGTACTTC.

The J gene is TRBJ2-5, the V gene TRBV5-1; D is perhaps TRBD1 or TRBD2 (5 bases each). The CDR3 has 14 residues. CDR1 is SGHRS and CDR2 is YFSETQ in the germline V gene. Between the trimmed V and J ends, which lost 0 bases and 5 bases, there was a span of 11 bases. CDR3 nucleotides: TGCGCCAGCAGCTTGGGAGGGGCCCGGGAGACCCAGTACTTC. This translates into CASSLGGARETQYF.